Below are 16 T cell receptor beta chains sequenced from a single sample in a study of blood T cells in healthy people across ages. Combining a sample-barcoded 5' primer with a J-beta primer mix, a second PCR ran for roughly 7 to 12 cycles. TCRdb used MiXCR to reprocess the 5' RACE reads, holding one entry per CDR3 protein. The table shows some 710,000 distinct CDR3 sequences, with about a fifth occurring only once. The sequencing input was blood. These receptors originate from a man between 65 and 80 years old in good health.

CDR3: CASTSMGQGIFYGYTF. In DNA, the CDR3 is TGTGCCAGCACTTCGATGGGACAGGGGATTTTTTATGGCTACACCTTC. V and J are TRBV12-3 or TRBV12-4 and TRBJ1-2, with 10 bases matching TRBD1. CDR3 size: 16 residues. J lost 5 bases, V lost 7 bases, and 13 bases had no gene match.

The V call is TRBV4-3, the J call TRBJ2-2, with D uncertain. The CDR3 consists of 14 residues. The ends were cut back, 0 bases at V and 4 bases at J, with 6 bases in the middle. Germline V gene sequence: CDR1 LGHNA, CDR2 YSLEER. CDR3 nucleotide sequence: TGCGCCAGCAGCCAAGAAAGCCTCACCGGGGAGCTGTTTTTT. Translating it yields CASSQESLTGELFF.

This rearrangement joins TRBV7-9 to TRBJ2-3; TRBD1 aligns across 7 bases. V shed 5 bases, J shed 5 bases, and the junction held 7 bases outside the gene matches. The length of the CDR3 is 14 residues. Germline V CDR1 and CDR2: SEHNR, FQNEAQ (reference sequence). The CDR3 is CASSLTGVGDTQYF. The CDR3 DNA reads as TGTGCCAGCAGCCTAACAGGGGTTGGAGATACGCAGTATTTT.

In its sample, this clonotype was seen many times. The rearrangement links TRBV10-3 to TRBJ2-7, with 9 bases that match TRBD2. The CDR3 has 15 residues. Germline V gives CDR1 ENHRY, CDR2 SYGVKD. J lost 4 bases, V lost 0 bases, and 4 bases had no gene match. In nucleotides, the CDR3 is TGTGCCATCAGTGAGTCGACTAGCGGACGGTACGAGCAGTACTTC. This gives the protein CAISESTSGRYEQYF.

Only a few counts were recorded for this clonotype. One end of the junction fails to match germline, which may point to a read error. V and J are TRBV5-1 and TRBJ1-1; TRBD1 matches at 9 bases. Germline CDR1 and CDR2: SGHRS and YFSETQ. The CDR3 is 14 residues long. CDR3 nucleotide sequence: TGCGCCAGCACAACCGGGACAGGGAACGCTGAAGCTTTCTTT. It specifies CASTTGTGNAEAFF. The full variable domain, with the rest looked up from reference TRBV5-1 and TRBJ1-1, is KAGVTQTPRYLIKTRGQQVTLSCSPISGHRSVSWYQQTPGQGLQFLFEYFSETQRNKGNFPGRFSGRQFSNSRSEMNVSTLELGDSALYLCASTTGTGNAEAFFGQGTRLTVV.

In this sample, this clonotype turned up a few times. The V call is TRBV29-1, the J call TRBJ1-2; the D gene is possibly TRBD1 (6 bases). The length of the CDR3 is 15 residues. Trimming took off 4 bases at V and 4 bases at J, with 19 bases between the two ends. CDR1 and CDR2 from the germline V gene are SQVTM and ANQGSEA. CDR3 DNA: TGCAGCGTTGCCGCATCAGGGGAGCACACCTATGGCTACACCTTC. Residues: CSVAASGEHTYGYTF.

The genes are TRBV11-1 and TRBJ1-4, with D tentatively TRBD1 (6 bases). The CDR3 runs to 20 residues. Germline loops: CDR1 SGHAT, CDR2 FQDESV (reference sequence). The V gene lost 3 bases and the J gene lost 5 bases, with 28 bases spanning the gap. The CDR3 loop reads CASSLPEMTIIGGANEKLFF. In DNA, the CDR3 is TGTGCCAGCAGCTTGCCCGAGATGACAATTATCGGGGGCGCGAATGAAAAACTGTTTTTT.

Only a few counts were recorded for this clonotype. The chain combines TRBV11-3 with TRBJ1-4, with D possibly being TRBD1 (5 bases). Trimming stripped 4 bases from V and 8 bases from J, with 14 bases between. In germline, CDR1 is SGHNT, CDR2 YENEEA. There are 14 residues in the CDR3. CDR3 DNA: TGTGCCAGCAGCTCCGGGACTCAGGGAGAAAAACTGTTTTTT. Translated, it gives CASSSGTQGEKLFF.

In its sample, this clonotype was seen a few times. The chain employs TRBV10-3 and TRBJ2-5; the D gene is possibly TRBD2 (6 bases). Per the germline V gene, CDR1 is ENHRY and CDR2 is SYGVKD. This CDR3 is built from 13 residues. Between the trimmed V and J ends, which lost 4 bases and 3 bases, there was a span of 9 bases. In DNA, the CDR3 is TGTGCCATCAGTGTTTCGGGAGAAGAGACCCAGTACTTC. Residues: CAISVSGEETQYF.

V gene TRBV19 combines with J gene TRBJ1-5; tentatively, D is TRBD1 (6 bases). Germline CDR1 LNHDA, CDR2 SQIVND (reference sequence). Trimming pared 6 bases from V and 0 bases from J, leaving 12 bases between. The CDR3 runs 15 residues. The CDR3 region is CASRPQGNSNQPQHF. As DNA, the CDR3 is TGTGCCAGTAGACCACAGGGTAATAGCAATCAGCCCCAGCATTTT.

Many counts were recorded for this clonotype. This chain links TRBV9 with TRBJ2-3; TRBD2 matches at 11 bases. Germline trimming cut 0 bases from V and 6 bases from J; bases unmatched to any gene: 6. This CDR3 is built from 16 residues. CDR1 is SGDLS and CDR2 is YYNGEE in the germline V gene. The CDR3 sequence is CASSVDSGGGQDTQYF. In nucleotides, the CDR3 is TGTGCCAGCAGCGTAGATAGCGGGGGGGGGCAGGATACGCAGTATTTT.

The rearrangement joins TRBV6-1 to TRBJ1-5, with a possible D match to TRBD1 (5 bases). Trimming shortened V by 4 bases and J by 0 bases, and 13 bases separated the two germline ends. The CDR3 covers 16 residues. Germline V gene sequence: CDR1 MNHNS, CDR2 SASEGT. The CDR3 spells CASSARRGASNQPQHF. The CDR3 bases are TGTGCCAGCAGTGCCCGGAGAGGGGCTAGCAATCAGCCCCAGCATTTT.

This clonotype was counted a few times. The genes are TRBV5-1 and TRBJ2-1; TRBD1 agrees at 8 bases. The junction had 8 bases not matched to a gene; V was cut back by 4 bases and J by 2 bases. Per germline, CDR1 SGHRS and CDR2 YFSETQ. CDR3 size: 16 residues. DNA for the CDR3: TGCGCCAGCAGCGTCGGAACAGGGGGGACCTACAATGAGCAGTTCTTC. It is translated as CASSVGTGGTYNEQFF.

The J gene is TRBJ1-2, the V gene TRBV12-3 or TRBV12-4, with D uncertain. The CDR3 covers 13 residues. V lost 6 bases and J lost 8, with 16 bases in between. In nucleotides, the CDR3 is TGTGCCAGCAGCGGAACATCGGGAAGGGGCTACACCTTC. Amino acids: CASSGTSGRGYTF.

The J gene is TRBJ1-5, the V gene TRBV7-2; a weak D match, TRBD1 (5 bases). This CDR3 has 14 residues. Germline V CDR1 and CDR2: SGHTA, FQGNSA. V lost 1 base and J lost 7, with 11 bases in between. In nucleotides, the CDR3 is TGTGCCAGCAGCTTAGTGGTAGGGGAGCAGCCCCAGCATTTT. This translates into CASSLVVGEQPQHF.

The rearrangement links TRBV5-1 to TRBJ2-1, with TRBD2 as a possible D gene (7 bases). The CDR3 is made up of 16 amino acids. V lost 7 bases, J lost 0 bases, and 17 bases lay in between. Germline-derived CDR1 and CDR2 are SGHRS and YFSETQ. CDR3 coding DNA: TGCGCCAGCGTAGGGGGGGTCCTCCCCTCCTACAATGAGCAGTTCTTC. Protein product: CASVGGVLPSYNEQFF.